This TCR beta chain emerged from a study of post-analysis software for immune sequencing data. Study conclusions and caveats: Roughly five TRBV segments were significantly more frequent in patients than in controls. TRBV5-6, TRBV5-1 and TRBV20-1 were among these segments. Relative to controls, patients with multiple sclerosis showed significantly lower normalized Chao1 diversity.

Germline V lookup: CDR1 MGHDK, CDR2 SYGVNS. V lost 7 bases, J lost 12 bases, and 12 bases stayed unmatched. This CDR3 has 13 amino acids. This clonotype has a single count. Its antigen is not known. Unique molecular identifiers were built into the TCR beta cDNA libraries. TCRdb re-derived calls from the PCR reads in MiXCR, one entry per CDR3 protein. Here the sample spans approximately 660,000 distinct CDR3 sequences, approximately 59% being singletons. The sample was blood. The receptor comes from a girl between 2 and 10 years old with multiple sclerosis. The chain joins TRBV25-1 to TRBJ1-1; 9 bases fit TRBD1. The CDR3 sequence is CASNGDRATGTFF. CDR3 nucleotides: TGTGCCAGCAACGGGGACAGGGCGACGGGGACTTTCTTT.